Listed here are 26 T cell receptor beta chains from one sample, sequenced in a study of T-cell reconstitution after alpha-beta-depleted transplantation in children. Unique molecular identifiers featured in how the TCRbeta library was prepared. TCRdb redid the calling of the PCR reads with MiXCR, one entry per CDR3 protein. The sample records under 750,000 distinct CDR3 sequences, roughly 23% being singletons. The specimen was PBMCs, mostly from graft donor cells, collected 360 days after TCRalphabeta/CD19-depleted stem cell transplant. The receptors derive from a boy under three years old who had a stem cell transplant for acute myeloid leukemia, so the T cells may come from the graft donor.

The J gene is TRBJ2-7, the V gene TRBV20-1; no clear D gene. Germline assignment: CDR1 DFQATT and CDR2 SNEGSKA (reference sequence). Trimming shortened V by 7 bases and J by 10 bases, and 20 bases separated the two germline ends. This CDR3 spans 12 amino acids. The CDR3 DNA follows: TGCAGTGTTCTGAGACCCTTTGGGTTTCAGTACTTC. It is translated as CSVLRPFGFQYF.

This clonotype was seen at least ten times. The chain links TRBV19 to TRBJ1-1; TRBD1 aligns across 8 bases. Germline CDR1 reads LNHDA; CDR2 reads SQIVND (reference sequence). There are 13 residues in the CDR3. With 10 bases clipped from V and 4 bases from J, the junction kept 8 bases outside the gene matches. Written as DNA, the CDR3 is TGTGCCATCCAAAGACAGGGGCCCACTGAAGCTTTCTTT. Residues: CAIQRQGPTEAFF.

This clonotype turned up a few times. The rearrangement joins TRBV5-6 to TRBJ2-4; TRBD1 agrees at 8 bases. The CDR3 sequence is 14 residues long. CDR1 and CDR2 (germline): SGHDT, YYEEEE. Losses at the gene ends were 0 bases for V and 6 bases for J; bases not matched to a gene: 2. The CDR3 region is CASSLAGQANIQYF. CDR3 sequence (DNA): TGTGCCAGCAGCTTGGCGGGACAGGCAAACATTCAGTACTTC.

This clonotype occurred many times. This chain links TRBV15 with TRBJ2-5; the D gene is possibly TRBD1 (6 bases). Trimming stripped 10 bases from V and 1 base from J, with 16 bases between. The CDR3 spans 14 residues. CDR1 is LNHNV, CDR2 YYDKDF, per germline (reference sequence). The DNA for the CDR3 is TGTGCCATAGGACCGGGACACCCCCAAGAGACCCAGTACTTC. Protein product: CAIGPGHPQETQYF.

This chain joins TRBV7-9 and TRBJ2-7; tentatively, D is TRBD1 (5 bases). V was trimmed by 1 base and J by 4 bases, leaving 11 bases between them. Germline loops: CDR1 SEHNR, CDR2 FQNEAQ (reference sequence). The CDR3 is made up of 14 amino acids. The CDR3 loop reads CASSLVDGQYEQYF. The CDR3 region has the DNA TGTGCCAGCAGCTTAGTTGACGGACAATACGAGCAGTACTTC.

This clonotype has only a few counts. The chain recombines TRBV20-1 with TRBJ1-5, with D tentatively TRBD1 (5 bases). From germline, CDR1 is DFQATT and CDR2 SNEGSKA (reference sequence). CDR3 length: 13 amino acids. The ends were cut back, 0 bases at V and 10 bases at J, with 13 bases in the middle. The CDR3: CSARDKGRLPQHF. The CDR3 nucleotides read TGCAGTGCTAGAGATAAGGGGCGGTTACCCCAGCATTTT.

Many counts were recorded for this clonotype. The chain combines TRBV6-5 with TRBJ1-1; D ambiguous. The V gene lost 6 bases and the J gene lost 2 bases, with 10 bases spanning the gap. Germline lookup yields CDR1 MNHEY and CDR2 SVGAGI. The CDR3 runs to 13 residues. This CDR3 reads CASRPQVNTEAFF. DNA for the CDR3: TGTGCCAGCAGACCGCAAGTAAACACTGAAGCTTTCTTT.

This clonotype has at least ten counts. The CDR3 spells CATSDFRGNYNEQFF. The CDR3 DNA reads as TGTGCCACCAGTGATTTCAGGGGCAACTACAATGAGCAGTTCTTC. The chain is built from TRBV24-1 and TRBJ2-1, with TRBD1 as a possible D gene (6 bases). Germline V gene data show CDR1 as KGHDR and CDR2 as SFDVKD. This CDR3 is 15 amino acids long. With 1 base removed from V and 3 bases from J, the gap between germline ends came to 9 bases.

In its sample, this clonotype was seen a few times. The V gene is TRBV27, the J gene TRBJ2-1, with 7 bases matching TRBD1. This CDR3 spans 18 amino acids. From germline, CDR1 is MNHEY and CDR2 SMNVEV (reference sequence). Trimming cost V 5 bases and J 4 bases; bases outside gene matches: 17. CDR3 nucleotides: TGTGCCAGCAGTCCAGCGGACAGGTCGCGAGCTGGATACAATGAGCAGTTCTTC. Residues: CASSPADRSRAGYNEQFF.

V is TRBV6-4 and J is TRBJ2-2; D not certain. This CDR3 region has 14 residues. Germline CDR1 MRHNA, CDR2 SNTAGT. V was trimmed by 6 bases and J by 0 bases, leaving 8 bases between them. The CDR3 DNA is TGTGCCAGCAGACCGTCTGCGAACACCGGGGAGCTGTTTTTT. This codes for CASRPSANTGELFF.

This chain connects TRBV9 to TRBJ1-2, with a possible D match to TRBD1 (5 bases). This CDR3 region has 13 residues. Per the germline V gene, CDR1 is SGDLS and CDR2 is YYNGEE. The V and J ends lost 3 bases and 4 bases respectively, with 10 bases between them. This chain's CDR3 is CASSGGTLYGYTF. CDR3 coding DNA: TGTGCCAGCAGCGGAGGGACTCTCTATGGCTACACCTTC.

The genes are TRBV6-5 and TRBJ1-1; the D is unclear. V was cut by 5 bases and J by 1 base, with 14 bases left in between. The germline V gene encodes CDR1 MNHEY and CDR2 SVGAGI. The CDR3 has 15 residues. DNA for the CDR3: TGTGCCAGCAGTAACCGGGGTTATGGGAACACTGAAGCTTTCTTT. Residues: CASSNRGYGNTEAFF.

The V call is TRBV5-1, the J call TRBJ1-5; D is unclear. Germline CDR1 and CDR2: SGHRS and YFSETQ. This CDR3 is 13 amino acids long. V lost 2 bases to trimming and J lost 9 bases, with 12 bases between them. The CDR3 here is CASSFRGGGPQHF. The DNA of the CDR3 is TGCGCCAGCAGCTTTCGAGGCGGAGGGCCCCAGCATTTT.

The chain joins TRBV5-1 to TRBJ1-4, with D possibly TRBD1 on 5 matching bases. The V gene lost 5 bases and the J gene lost 6 bases, with 17 bases spanning the gap. The CDR3 loop spans 15 amino acids. Germline-derived CDR1 and CDR2 are SGHRS and YFSETQ. CDR3 DNA: TGCGCCAGCAGTTACGAATCAGGGAGTGATGAAAAACTGTTTTTT. Protein: CASSYESGSDEKLFF. Combining the CDR3 with reference TRBV5-1 and TRBJ1-4 gives the whole variable domain KAGVTQTPRYLIKTRGQQVTLSCSPISGHRSVSWYQQTPGQGLQFLFEYFSETQRNKGNFPGRFSGRQFSNSRSEMNVSTLELGDSALYLCASSYESGSDEKLFFGSGTQLSVL.

This clonotype was observed a few times. This chain uses TRBV12-3 or TRBV12-4 with TRBJ2-1, with a weak D call TRBD1 (5 bases). The V end lost 5 bases, the J end lost 0 bases, and 11 bases lay between the germline ends. The CDR3 has 15 amino acids. The chain's CDR3 is CASSNTGHSYNEQFF. CDR3 DNA: TGTGCCAGCAGTAATACAGGCCACTCCTACAATGAGCAGTTCTTC.

This clonotype was found many times. This chain joins TRBV24-1 and TRBJ2-7; the D gene is possibly TRBD1 (6 bases). Deletions cut 9 bases from V and 0 bases from J, with 14 bases between. The CDR3 sequence is 14 residues long. Germline values: CDR1 KGHDR, CDR2 SFDVKD. CDR3 residues: CATGGHILSYEQYF. In nucleotides, the CDR3 is TGTGCCACCGGGGGACACATCCTCTCCTACGAGCAGTACTTC.

This chain joins TRBV28 and TRBJ2-1; D is undetermined. Germline CDR1 reads MDHEN; CDR2 reads SYDVKM. The CDR3 contains 11 residues. V lost 6 bases and J 4 bases, leaving 4 bases between the germline ends. The CDR3 DNA reads as TGTGCCAGCAGGCAGTACAATGAGCAGTTCTTC. This translates into CASRQYNEQFF.

V is TRBV18 and J is TRBJ2-5, with a possible D match to TRBD2 (6 bases). V lost 7 bases, J lost 1 base, and 13 bases lay in between. The germline V gene has CDR1 KGHSH and CDR2 LQKENI. The length of the CDR3 is 14 residues. For the CDR3, the DNA is TGTGCCAGCTGGGACTTAGGGCCCCAAGAGACCCAGTACTTC. Translation gives CASWDLGPQETQYF.

This clonotype was picked up many times. This chain links TRBV11-2 with TRBJ2-7; D ambiguous. Per the germline V gene, CDR1 is SGHAT and CDR2 is FQNNGV. V shed 7 bases and J shed 2 bases, with 15 bases lying between them. The CDR3 length is 14 residues. The DNA for the CDR3 is TGTGCCAGCACTAAACTTAGAGGTCCCTACGAGCAGTACTTC. It encodes CASTKLRGPYEQYF.

The chain links TRBV6-2 or TRBV6-3 to TRBJ2-7, with D perhaps matching TRBD1 (7 bases). V lost 4 bases and J lost 0, with 19 bases in between. The V gene's germline CDR1 is MNHEY and CDR2 SVGEGT. The CDR3 sequence is 17 residues long. The CDR3 DNA reads as TGTGCCAGCAGTTTCAGAACTGGACAGGACTACTCCTACGAGCAGTACTTC. This codes for CASSFRTGQDYSYEQYF.

The chain recombines TRBV25-1 with TRBJ2-1; TRBD1 might be the D (6 bases). CDR3 length: 15 residues. V lost 6 bases, J lost 0 bases, and 12 bases lay in between. CDR1 and CDR2 (germline): MGHDK, SYGVNS. The CDR3 protein is CASRGAGYSYNEQFF. The CDR3 DNA is TGTGCCAGCAGGGGGGCAGGCTACTCCTACAATGAGCAGTTCTTC.

This clonotype was seen ten or more times. The chain uses TRBV5-1 and TRBJ2-1; the D is unclear. This CDR3 region has 11 residues. Germline loops: CDR1 SGHRS, CDR2 YFSETQ. Trimming took 2 bases from V and 9 from J, leaving 6 bases between them. The CDR3 is CASSFGVEQFF. The DNA for the CDR3 is TGCGCCAGCAGCTTTGGTGTTGAGCAGTTCTTC.

This clonotype was detected once. This chain connects TRBV7-8 to TRBJ2-3; 9 nucleotides line up with TRBD1. CDR3 length equals 17 residues. V trimming: 5 bases; J trimming: 2 bases; junction bases outside the gene matches: 11. CDR1 and CDR2 (germline): SGHVS, FQNEAQ. The CDR3 nucleotides read TGTGCCAGCAGCGAACGAGGGACAGGGTCCCCCACAGATACGCAGTATTTT. It specifies CASSERGTGSPTDTQYF. Variable domain in full (rest from reference TRBV7-8 and TRBJ2-3): GAGVSQSPRYKVAKRGQDVALRCDPISGHVSLFWYQQALGQGPEFLTYFQNEAQLDKSGLPSDRFFAERPEGSVSTLKIQRTQQEDSAVYLCASSERGTGSPTDTQYFGPGTRLTVL.

This chain links TRBV4-3 with TRBJ2-2; D might be TRBD1 (5 bases). Looked up from germline, CDR1 is LGHNA and CDR2 is YSLEER. This CDR3 has 13 amino acids. V gave up 5 bases and J gave up 6 bases, with 10 bases separating them. The CDR3 loop reads CASSRGAPGELFF. In DNA form, the CDR3 reads TGCGCCAGCAGCAGGGGCGCCCCCGGGGAGCTGTTTTTT.

Only a few counts were recorded for this clonotype. This rearrangement joins TRBV20-1 to TRBJ2-5, with D uncertain. The germline gives CDR1 DFQATT, CDR2 SNEGSKA (reference sequence). V lost 0 bases and J lost 5, with 13 bases in between. This CDR3 has 14 residues. The CDR3 DNA is TGCAGTGCTAGAGATCGTCTTTGGATGGAGACCCAGTACTTC. Translating gives CSARDRLWMETQYF.

This rearrangement joins TRBV27 to TRBJ2-5; D unclear. The CDR3 is 11 amino acids. Germline loops: CDR1 MNHEY, CDR2 SMNVEV (reference sequence). V lost 7 bases and J lost 4, with 7 bases in between. CDR3 sequence reads: CASTQRETQYF. The DNA of the CDR3 is TGTGCCAGCACCCAGCGAGAGACCCAGTACTTC.